The 14 T cell receptor beta chains given below trace back to one sample, sequenced in a study of T cell responses to AZD1222 COVID-19 vaccine. The repertoire was sequenced with immunoSEQ multiplex PCR; TCRdb's copy has only in-frame clones and lacks some. This table has about 94,000 clones, around nine tenths appearing once. The material sequenced was peripheral blood, taken on day 0 of AZD1222 vaccination. The receptor source for this set is an adult in good health.

The chain's CDR3 is CASSQDRGLYGYTF. The CDR3 nucleotides are TGTGCCAGCAGCCAAGACAGGGGCCTCTATGGCTACACCTTC. The V and J genes are TRBV3-1 (or the pseudogene TRBV3-2) and TRBJ1-2, with D possibly being TRBD1 (6 bases). CDR1 LGHDT and CDR2 YNNKEL come from the germline V gene (reference sequence). There are 14 residues in the CDR3. Trimming cost V 0 bases and J 4 bases, with 9 bases left between them.

The DNA for the CDR3 is TGTGCCAGCAGCGCGCACGGGGCAGATACGCAGTATTTT. Its protein product is CASSAHGADTQYF. The chain uses TRBV6-4 and TRBJ2-3; D might be TRBD2 (5 bases). The CDR3 runs to 13 residues. CDR1 is MRHNA, CDR2 SNTAGT, per germline. Trimming removed 6 bases from V and 4 bases from J, with 11 bases in between.

This rearrangement joins TRBV13 to TRBJ1-1, with unresolved D. Germline-derived CDR1 and CDR2 are PRHDT and FYEKMQ (reference sequence). Between the trimmed V and J ends, which lost 2 bases and 1 base, there was a span of 5 bases. This CDR3 contains 13 residues. The CDR3 loop reads CASSLTANTEAFF. The CDR3 region has the DNA TGTGCCAGCAGCTTAACGGCGAACACTGAAGCTTTCTTT.

This clone appeared a single time. The DNA of the CDR3 is TGTGCCAGCAAGCGGGGGGGCTGGGAGACCCAGTACTTC. Its protein is CASKRGGWETQYF. The chain recombines TRBV12-3 or TRBV12-4 with TRBJ2-5, with 10 nucleotides matching TRBD2. V lost 7 bases to trimming and J lost 5 bases; unmatched junction nucleotides: 4. The CDR3 runs to 13 residues.

The chain has TRBV19 and TRBJ2-1, with 12 bases identical to TRBD2. V lost 1 base, J lost 9 bases, and 4 bases stayed unmatched. The CDR3 is made up of 15 amino acids. Germline V gives CDR1 LNHDA, CDR2 SQIVND (reference sequence). In nucleotides, the CDR3 is TGTGCCAGTAGTATAGTGCTAGCGGGGGGGCGTGAGCAGTTCTTC. This gives the protein CASSIVLAGGREQFF.

V gene TRBV5-6 combines with J gene TRBJ1-1; no definite D call. Germline CDR1 reads SGHDT; CDR2 reads YYEEEE. The CDR3 is 14 residues long. Trimming left V 0 bases short and J 3 bases short, with 9 bases between. CDR3: CASSLGRPDTEAFF. The DNA for the CDR3 is TGTGCCAGCAGCTTGGGAAGACCCGACACTGAAGCTTTCTTT.

The genes are TRBV10-3 and TRBJ2-1; weak D call: TRBD1 (6 bases). This CDR3 comprises 14 residues. CDR1 ENHRY and CDR2 SYGVKD come from the germline V gene. V was cut by 2 bases and J by 12 bases, with 17 bases left in between. CDR3 DNA sequence: TGTGCCATCAGTGAGGGACGACAGGCGGATGGGCAGTTCTTC. Protein: CAISEGRQADGQFF.

The chain uses TRBV10-2 and TRBJ2-6, with D perhaps being TRBD1 or TRBD2 (5 bases each). Germline CDR1 is WSHSY and CDR2 is SAAADI. Between the trimmed V and J ends, which lost 7 bases and 1 base, there was a span of 14 bases. The CDR3 contains 16 residues. CDR3 nucleotide sequence: TGCGCCAGCACAGGACGGGGACCGTCTGGGGCCAACGTCCTGACTTTC. As protein: CASTGRGPSGANVLTF.

The gene calls are TRBV5-4 and TRBJ2-2; 7 bases align to TRBD1. This CDR3 is built from 15 residues. The V and J ends lost 4 bases and 1 base, in that order; junction bases with no gene match: 4. Germline V gene lookup returns CDR1 SGHNT and CDR2 YYREEE (reference sequence). DNA of the CDR3: TGTGCCAGCAGCAAGGGACAGTTGAACACCGGGGAGCTGTTTTTT. Its protein is CASSKGQLNTGELFF. The full variable domain, its missing parts supplied by reference TRBV5-4 and TRBJ2-2, is ETGVTQSPTHLIKTRGQQVTLRCSSQSGHNTVSWYQQALGQGPQFIFQYYREEENGRGNFPPRFSGLQFPNYSSELNVNALELDDSALYLCASSKGQLNTGELFFGEGSRLTVL.

This chain links TRBV14 with TRBJ1-2, with D possibly TRBD1 on 6 matching bases. V gave up 1 base and J gave up 2 bases, with 11 bases separating them. Germline V gene sequence: CDR1 SGHDN, CDR2 FVKESK. CDR3 length: 15 amino acids. The CDR3 loop is CASSQGRDKNYGYTF. The CDR3 region has the DNA TGTGCCAGCAGCCAAGGGAGGGACAAAAACTATGGCTACACCTTC.

In its sample, this clone was seen a few times. The rearrangement joins TRBV19 to TRBJ1-5, with 8 nucleotides matching TRBD1. CDR3 size: 16 residues. Germline V gene sequence: CDR1 LNHDA, CDR2 SQIVND (reference sequence). The ends lost 3 bases at V and 0 bases at J; junction bases unmatched: 4. CDR3 region: CASSIVDRDSNQPQHF. The CDR3 bases are TGTGCCAGTAGTATCGTGGACAGGGATAGCAATCAGCCCCAGCATTTT.

This chain links TRBV19 with TRBJ1-1; 7 positions match TRBD1. From germline, CDR1 is LNHDA and CDR2 SQIVND (reference sequence). The CDR3 loop spans 15 amino acids. V lost 6 bases and J lost 4; bases outside the gene matches: 11. The CDR3 here is CASRGDRGFSTEAFF. The CDR3 DNA sequence: TGTGCCAGTAGGGGGGACAGAGGGTTTTCCACTGAAGCTTTCTTT.

The chain employs TRBV5-1 and TRBJ1-1, with D possibly TRBD1 on 5 matching bases. There are 14 residues in the CDR3. Trimming cost V 4 bases and J 0 bases, with 10 bases left between them. Looked up from germline, CDR1 is SGHRS and CDR2 is YFSETQ. The CDR3, as DNA: TGCGCCAGCAGCGGGGACCTGGTGAACACTGAAGCTTTCTTT. It specifies CASSGDLVNTEAFF.

This chain connects TRBV11-2 to TRBJ2-2, with 8 bases aligning to TRBD1. The CDR3 has 15 residues. The V gene's germline CDR1 is SGHAT and CDR2 FQNNGV. Germline trimming cut 3 bases from V and 1 base from J; bases unmatched to any gene: 1. The CDR3 region is CASSFDRGNTGELFF. The CDR3 DNA follows: TGTGCCAGCAGCTTTGACAGGGGGAACACCGGGGAGCTGTTTTTT.